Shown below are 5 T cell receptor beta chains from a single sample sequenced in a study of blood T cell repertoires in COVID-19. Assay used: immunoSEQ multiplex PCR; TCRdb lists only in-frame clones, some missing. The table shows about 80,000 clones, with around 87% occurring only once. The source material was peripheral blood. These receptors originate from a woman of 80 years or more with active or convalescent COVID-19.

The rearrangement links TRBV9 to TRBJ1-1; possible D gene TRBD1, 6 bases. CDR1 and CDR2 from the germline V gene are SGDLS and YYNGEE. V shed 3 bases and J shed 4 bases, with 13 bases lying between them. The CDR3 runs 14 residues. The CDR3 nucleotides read TGTGCCAGCAGCGGCCAGGGGTTTGGCACTGAAGCTTTCTTT. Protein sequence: CASSGQGFGTEAFF.

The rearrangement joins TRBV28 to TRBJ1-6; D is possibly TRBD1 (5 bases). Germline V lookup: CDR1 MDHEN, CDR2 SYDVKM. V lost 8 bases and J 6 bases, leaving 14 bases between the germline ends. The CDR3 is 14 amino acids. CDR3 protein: CASGGRGSNSPLHF. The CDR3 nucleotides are TGTGCCAGCGGTGGAAGGGGATCTAATTCACCCCTCCACTTT.

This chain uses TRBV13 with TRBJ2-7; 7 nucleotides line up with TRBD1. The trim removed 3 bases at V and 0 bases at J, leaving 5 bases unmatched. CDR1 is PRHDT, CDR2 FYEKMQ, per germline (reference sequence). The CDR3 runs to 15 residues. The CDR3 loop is CASSFWGTDSYEQYF. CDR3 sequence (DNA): TGTGCCAGCAGCTTTTGGGGGACAGACTCCTACGAGCAGTACTTC.

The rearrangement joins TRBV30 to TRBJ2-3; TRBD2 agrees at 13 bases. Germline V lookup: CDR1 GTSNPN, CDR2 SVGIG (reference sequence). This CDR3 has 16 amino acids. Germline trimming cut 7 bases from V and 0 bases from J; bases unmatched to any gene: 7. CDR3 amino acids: CASGRGLAGSTDTQYF. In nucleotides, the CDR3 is TGTGCCTCAGGGAGGGGACTAGCGGGAAGCACAGATACGCAGTATTTT.

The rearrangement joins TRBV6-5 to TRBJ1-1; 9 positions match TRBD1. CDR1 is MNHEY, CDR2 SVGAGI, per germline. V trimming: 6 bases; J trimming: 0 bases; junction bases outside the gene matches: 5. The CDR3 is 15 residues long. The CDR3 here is CASSLQGALNTEAFF. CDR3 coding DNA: TGTGCCAGCAGCTTACAGGGGGCCTTGAACACTGAAGCTTTCTTT.